The following is a T cell receptor (beta chain) sequence with its context. Its antigen is unknown. The sample is drawn from a study of cytomegalovirus exposure and HLA in healthy donors. On the study more broadly: Early released data had about 85 million unique TCRs, all coming from HLA-typed donors.

Study findings and constraints: Based on reports, TCR beta sequences accurately predicted HLA-A and HLA-B alleles for most subjects. With DRB1 most and HLA-C fewest, TCR association rates differed between HLA loci in a later analysis.

Vbeta (60) and Jbeta (13) primers were used in the PCR. TCRdb's copy holds only in-frame clones and misses some; the assay was immunoSEQ multiplex PCR. The sample contains some 140,000 clones, roughly 8.8% of which appear only once. Germline assignment: CDR1 SGHRS and CDR2 YFSETQ. This CDR3 region has 17 residues. Trimming pared 0 bases from V and 2 bases from J, leaving 12 bases between. Source material: PBMCs. This chain uses TRBV5-1 with TRBJ2-6; D call uncertain. This TCR was sampled from a woman in her 40s in good health and CMV-seropositive. The CDR3, as DNA: TGCGCCAGCAGCTTGGAACTGAGAAGAACTGGGGCCAACGTCCTGACTTTC. It encodes CASSLELRRTGANVLTF.